In this sample, the clone carrying this T cell receptor beta chain turned up a few times. Its antigen is still unknown. This specimen comes from a study of Graves' ophthalmopathy and Graves' hyperthyroidism. Study background: Hyperthyroidism was classified as stable if no ophthalmopathy occurred within 18 months of follow-up. Study results and caveats: Most expanded clonotypes from thyroid (those above 0.001 frequency) were also found in blood.

Amplified TCR beta CDR3 regions were obtained using RNA transcripts as template. First-round RT-PCR relied on HTBI primers, and a second-round multiplex PCR came next. MiXCR, applied by TCRdb to the multiplex PCR reads, yields one record per CDR3 protein. The sample shows about 550,000 distinct CDR3 sequences, under 40% of them seen only once. The germline V and J ends were trimmed by 0 bases and 4 bases, with 9 bases remaining between them. The germline V gene encodes CDR1 DFQATT and CDR2 SNEGSKA (reference sequence). This CDR3 contains 14 residues. Source material: peripheral blood or thyroid tissue (not recorded which). The chain joins TRBV20-1 to TRBJ2-2, with D unresolved. This TCR came from an adult man with Graves' hyperthyroidism. The CDR3 DNA follows: TGCAGTGCTAGAGATCTCTCCTCCACCGGGGAGCTGTTTTTT. This encodes CSARDLSSTGELFF.